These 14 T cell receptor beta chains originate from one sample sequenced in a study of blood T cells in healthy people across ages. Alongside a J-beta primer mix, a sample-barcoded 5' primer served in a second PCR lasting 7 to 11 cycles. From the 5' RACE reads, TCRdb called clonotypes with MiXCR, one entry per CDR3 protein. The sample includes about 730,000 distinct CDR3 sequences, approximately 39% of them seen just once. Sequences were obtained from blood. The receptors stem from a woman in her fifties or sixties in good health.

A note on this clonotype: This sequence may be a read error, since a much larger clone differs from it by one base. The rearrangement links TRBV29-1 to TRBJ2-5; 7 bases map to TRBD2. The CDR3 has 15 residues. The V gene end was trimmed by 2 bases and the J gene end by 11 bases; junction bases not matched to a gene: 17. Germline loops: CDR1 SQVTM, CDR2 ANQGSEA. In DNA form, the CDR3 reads TGCAGCGTTGAACTCGAAGCGGGAAGTGGATACGGGCAGTACTTC. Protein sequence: CSVELEAGSGYGQYF.

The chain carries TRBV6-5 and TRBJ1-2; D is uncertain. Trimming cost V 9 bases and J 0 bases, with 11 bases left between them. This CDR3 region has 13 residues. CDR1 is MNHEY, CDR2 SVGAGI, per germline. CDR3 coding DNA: TGTGCCAGTGGGAGGCTATCTAACTATGGCTACACCTTC. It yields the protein CASGRLSNYGYTF.

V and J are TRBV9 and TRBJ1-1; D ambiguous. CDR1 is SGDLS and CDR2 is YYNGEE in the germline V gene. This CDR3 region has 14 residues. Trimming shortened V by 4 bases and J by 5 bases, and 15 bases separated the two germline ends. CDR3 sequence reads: CASSTSPGGTEAFF. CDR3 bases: TGTGCCAGCAGCACTAGCCCAGGAGGGACTGAAGCTTTCTTT.

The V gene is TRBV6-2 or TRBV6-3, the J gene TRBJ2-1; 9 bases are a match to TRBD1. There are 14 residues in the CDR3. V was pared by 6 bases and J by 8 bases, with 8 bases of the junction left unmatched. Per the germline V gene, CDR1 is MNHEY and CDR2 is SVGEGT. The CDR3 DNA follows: TGTGCCAGCAGGCCTTGGGACAGGGTCCATGAGCAGTTCTTC. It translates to CASRPWDRVHEQFF.

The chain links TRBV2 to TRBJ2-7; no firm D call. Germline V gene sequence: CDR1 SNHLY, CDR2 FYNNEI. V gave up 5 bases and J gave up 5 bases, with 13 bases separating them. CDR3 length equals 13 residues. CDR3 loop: CASSSNAGDEQYF. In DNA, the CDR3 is TGTGCCAGCAGTTCGAACGCCGGTGACGAGCAGTACTTC. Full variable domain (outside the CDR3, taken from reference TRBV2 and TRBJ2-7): EPEVTQTPSHQVTQMGQEVILRCVPISNHLYFYWYRQILGQKVEFLVSFYNNEISEKSEIFDDQFSVERPDGSNFTLKIRSTKLEDSAMYFCASSSNAGDEQYFGPGTRLTVT.

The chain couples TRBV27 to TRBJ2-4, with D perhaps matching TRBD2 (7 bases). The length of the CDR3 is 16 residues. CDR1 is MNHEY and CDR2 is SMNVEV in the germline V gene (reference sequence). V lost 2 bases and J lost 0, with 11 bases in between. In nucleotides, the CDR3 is TGTGCCAGCAGTTTAAGGGGGGGTCTAGCCAAAAACATTCAGTACTTC. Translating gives CASSLRGGLAKNIQYF.

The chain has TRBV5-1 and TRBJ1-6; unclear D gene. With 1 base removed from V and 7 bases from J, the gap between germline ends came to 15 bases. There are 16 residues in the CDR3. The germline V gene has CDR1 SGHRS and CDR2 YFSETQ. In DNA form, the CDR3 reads TGCGCCAGCAGCTTGTCACAGACTTTTAAGAATTCACCCCTCCACTTT. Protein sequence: CASSLSQTFKNSPLHF.

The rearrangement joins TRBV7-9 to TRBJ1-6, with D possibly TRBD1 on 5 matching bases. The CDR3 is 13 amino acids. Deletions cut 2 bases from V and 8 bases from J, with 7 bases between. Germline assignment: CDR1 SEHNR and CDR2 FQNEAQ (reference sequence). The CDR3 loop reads CASSLQTDSPLHF. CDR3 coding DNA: TGTGCCAGCAGCTTACAGACAGATTCACCCCTCCACTTT.

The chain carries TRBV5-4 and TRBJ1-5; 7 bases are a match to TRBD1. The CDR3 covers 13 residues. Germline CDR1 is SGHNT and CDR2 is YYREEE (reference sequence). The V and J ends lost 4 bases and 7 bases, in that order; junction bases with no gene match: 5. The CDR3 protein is CASSNTGEQPQHF. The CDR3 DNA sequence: TGTGCCAGCAGCAATACAGGGGAGCAGCCCCAGCATTTT.

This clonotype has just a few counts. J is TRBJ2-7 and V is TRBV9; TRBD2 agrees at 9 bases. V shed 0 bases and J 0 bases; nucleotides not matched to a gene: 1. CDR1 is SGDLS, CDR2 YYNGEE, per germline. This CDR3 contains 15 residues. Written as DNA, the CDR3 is TGTGCCAGCAGCGTAGGTAGCGGGAGCTCCTACGAGCAGTACTTC. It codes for CASSVGSGSSYEQYF.

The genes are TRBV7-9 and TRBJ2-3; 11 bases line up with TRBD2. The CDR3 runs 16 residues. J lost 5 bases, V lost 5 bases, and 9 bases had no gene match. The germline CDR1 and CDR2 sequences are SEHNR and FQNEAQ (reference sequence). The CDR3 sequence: CASSPPLAGALDTQYF. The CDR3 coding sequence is TGTGCCAGCAGCCCACCACTAGCGGGGGCTCTAGATACGCAGTATTTT.

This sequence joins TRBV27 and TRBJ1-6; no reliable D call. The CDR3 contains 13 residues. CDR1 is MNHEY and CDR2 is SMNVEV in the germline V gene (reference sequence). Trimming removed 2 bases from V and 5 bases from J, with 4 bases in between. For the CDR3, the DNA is TGTGCCAGCAGTTTACACGATAATTCACCCCTCCACTTT. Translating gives CASSLHDNSPLHF.

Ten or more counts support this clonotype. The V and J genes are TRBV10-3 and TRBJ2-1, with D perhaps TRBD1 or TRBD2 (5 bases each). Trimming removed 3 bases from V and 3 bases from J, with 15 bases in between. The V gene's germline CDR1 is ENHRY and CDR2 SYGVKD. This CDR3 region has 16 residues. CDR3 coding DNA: TGTGCCATCAGTGAACCGGGACCCTGGGGCTACAATGAGCAGTTCTTC. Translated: CAISEPGPWGYNEQFF.

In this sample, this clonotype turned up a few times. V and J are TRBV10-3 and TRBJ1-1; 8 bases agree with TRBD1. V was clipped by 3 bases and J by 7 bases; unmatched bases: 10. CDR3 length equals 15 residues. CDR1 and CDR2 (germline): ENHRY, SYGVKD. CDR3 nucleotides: TGTGCCATCAGTGAAGTCCGGGAAGACAGGGGTGAAGCTTTCTTT. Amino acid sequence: CAISEVREDRGEAFF.